The 3 T cell receptor beta chains below come from one sample, sequenced in a study of T cell responses to AZD1222 COVID-19 vaccine. TCRdb keeps only in-frame clones here, not all; method: immunoSEQ multiplex PCR. This sample has roughly 180,000 clones, with approximately 90% found just once. The sample in question was peripheral blood, obtained on day 0 of AZD1222 vaccination. The receptors shown here come from an adult in good health.

The chain has TRBV24-1 and TRBJ2-5; D remains ambiguous. The CDR3 is made up of 14 amino acids. The ends were cut back, 3 bases at V and 5 bases at J, with 12 bases in the middle. CDR1 is KGHDR, CDR2 SFDVKD, per germline. CDR3 in DNA: TGTGCCACCAGTGATCCTAGTTCCCCCGAGACCCAGTACTTC. Translation: CATSDPSSPETQYF.

The genes are TRBV2 and TRBJ2-3; D unclear. From germline, CDR1 is SNHLY and CDR2 FYNNEI. This CDR3 is built from 11 residues. V lost 2 bases, J lost 7 bases, and 4 bases lay in between. In DNA form, the CDR3 reads TGTGCCAGCAGTGAAACGTATACGCAGTATTTT. It is translated as CASSETYTQYF.

This chain uses TRBV18 with TRBJ1-2; no clear D. V was pared by 2 bases and J by 2 bases, with 12 bases between. Per germline, CDR1 KGHSH and CDR2 LQKENI. This CDR3 region has 15 residues. The CDR3 here is CASSPLSGENYGYTF. The CDR3 coding sequence is TGTGCCAGCTCACCATTATCCGGGGAGAACTATGGCTACACCTTC. Together with reference TRBV18 and TRBJ1-2, the CDR3 gives the full variable domain: NAGVMQNPRHLVRRRGQEARLRCSPMKGHSHVYWYRQLPEEGLKFMVYLQKENIIDESGMPKERFSAEFPKEGPSILRIQQVVRGDSAAYFCASSPLSGENYGYTFGSGTRLTVV.